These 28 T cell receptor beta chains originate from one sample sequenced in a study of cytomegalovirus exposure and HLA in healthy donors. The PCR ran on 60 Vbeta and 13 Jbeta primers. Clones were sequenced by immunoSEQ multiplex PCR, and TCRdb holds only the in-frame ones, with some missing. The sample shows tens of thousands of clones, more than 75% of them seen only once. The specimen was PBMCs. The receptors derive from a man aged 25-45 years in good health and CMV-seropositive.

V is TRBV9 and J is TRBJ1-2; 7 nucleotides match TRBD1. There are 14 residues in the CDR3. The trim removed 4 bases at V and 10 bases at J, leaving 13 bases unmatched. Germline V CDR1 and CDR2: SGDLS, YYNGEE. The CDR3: CASSTPGQRSIYTF. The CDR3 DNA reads TGTGCCAGCAGCACGCCGGGACAGAGAAGCATCTACACCTTC.

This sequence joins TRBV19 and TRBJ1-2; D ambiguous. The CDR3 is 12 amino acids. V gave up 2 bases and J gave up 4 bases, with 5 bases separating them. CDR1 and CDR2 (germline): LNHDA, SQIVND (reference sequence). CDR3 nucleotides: TGTGCCAGTAGTATACCAGGCTATGGCTACACCTTC. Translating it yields CASSIPGYGYTF.

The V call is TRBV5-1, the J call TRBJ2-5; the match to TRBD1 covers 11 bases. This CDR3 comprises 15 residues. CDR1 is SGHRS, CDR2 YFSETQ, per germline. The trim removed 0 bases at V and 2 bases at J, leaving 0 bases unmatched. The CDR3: CASSLGDRGQETQYF. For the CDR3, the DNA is TGCGCCAGCAGCTTGGGGGACAGGGGGCAAGAGACCCAGTACTTC. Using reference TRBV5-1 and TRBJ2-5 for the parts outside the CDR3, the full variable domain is KAGVTQTPRYLIKTRGQQVTLSCSPISGHRSVSWYQQTPGQGLQFLFEYFSETQRNKGNFPGRFSGRQFSNSRSEMNVSTLELGDSALYLCASSLGDRGQETQYFGPGTRLLVL.

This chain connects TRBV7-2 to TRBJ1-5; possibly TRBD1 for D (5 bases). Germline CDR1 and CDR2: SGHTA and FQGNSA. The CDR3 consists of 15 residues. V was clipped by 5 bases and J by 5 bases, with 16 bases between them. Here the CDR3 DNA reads TGTGCCAGCAGCAAAGGACGGACGGGGGATCAGCCCCAGCATTTT. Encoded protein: CASSKGRTGDQPQHF.

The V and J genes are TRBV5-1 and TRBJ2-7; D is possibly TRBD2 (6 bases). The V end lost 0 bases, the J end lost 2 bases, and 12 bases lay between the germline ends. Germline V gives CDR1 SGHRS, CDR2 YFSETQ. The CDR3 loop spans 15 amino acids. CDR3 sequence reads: CASSLGGVDTYEQYV. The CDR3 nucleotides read TGCGCCAGCAGCTTGGGGGGGGTGGACACCTACGAGCAGTACGTC.

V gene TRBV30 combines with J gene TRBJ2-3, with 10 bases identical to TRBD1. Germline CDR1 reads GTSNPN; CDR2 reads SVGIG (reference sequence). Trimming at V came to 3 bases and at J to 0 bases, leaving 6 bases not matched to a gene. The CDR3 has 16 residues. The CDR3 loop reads CAWRGDRGRSTDTQYF. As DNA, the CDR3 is TGTGCCTGGAGGGGGGACAGGGGCAGAAGCACAGATACGCAGTATTTT.

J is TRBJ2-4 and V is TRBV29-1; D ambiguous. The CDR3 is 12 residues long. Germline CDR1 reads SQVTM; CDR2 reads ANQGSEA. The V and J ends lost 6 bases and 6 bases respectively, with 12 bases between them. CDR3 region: CSVRTRSNIQYF. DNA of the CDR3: TGCAGCGTGCGTACTCGTTCAAACATTCAGTACTTC.

CDR3 nucleotide sequence: TGTGCCAGCAGCCCCAACAACGGGGCCAACGTCCTGACTTTC. This gives the protein CASSPNNGANVLTF. V and J are TRBV7-2 and TRBJ2-6, with unresolved D. V gave up 5 bases and J gave up 4 bases, with 9 bases separating them. This CDR3 is built from 14 residues. The germline CDR1 and CDR2 sequences are SGHTA and FQGNSA. The full variable domain, its missing parts supplied by reference TRBV7-2 and TRBJ2-6, is GAGVSQSPSNKVTEKGKDVELRCDPISGHTALYWYRQSLGQGLEFLIYFQGNSAPDKSGLPSDRFSAERTGGSVSTLTIQRTQQEDSAVYLCASSPNNGANVLTFGAGSRLTVL.

The CDR3 sequence: CASSPAGTPGGTQYF. DNA of the CDR3: TGCGCCAGCAGCCCAGCCGGGACTCCCGGGGGGACCCAGTACTTC. V and J are TRBV4-1 and TRBJ2-5, with D possibly matching TRBD2 (6 bases). CDR3 length: 15 amino acids. Trimming cost V 4 bases and J 7 bases, with 19 bases left between them. Per germline, CDR1 MGHRA and CDR2 YSYEKL.

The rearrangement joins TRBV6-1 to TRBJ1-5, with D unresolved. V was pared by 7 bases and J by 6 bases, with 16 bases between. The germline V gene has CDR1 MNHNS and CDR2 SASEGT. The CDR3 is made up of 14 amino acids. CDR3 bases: TGTGCCAGCATGTATGACACAAATGGTCAGCCCCAGCATTTT. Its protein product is CASMYDTNGQPQHF.

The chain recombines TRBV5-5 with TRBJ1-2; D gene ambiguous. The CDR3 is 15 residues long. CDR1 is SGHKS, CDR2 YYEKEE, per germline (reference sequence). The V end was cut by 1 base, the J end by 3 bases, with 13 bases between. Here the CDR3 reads CASSLFQARDYGYTF. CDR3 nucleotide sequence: TGTGCCAGCAGCTTGTTCCAGGCTCGAGACTATGGCTACACCTTC.

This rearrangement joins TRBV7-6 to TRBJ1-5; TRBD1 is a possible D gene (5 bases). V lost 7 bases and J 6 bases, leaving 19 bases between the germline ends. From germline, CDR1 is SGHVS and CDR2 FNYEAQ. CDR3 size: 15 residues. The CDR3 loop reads CASNSLLGACQPQHF. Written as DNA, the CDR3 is TGTGCCAGCAATTCTCTCTTAGGGGCTTGTCAGCCCCAGCATTTT.

CDR3 protein: CASSGRTPQETQYF. CDR3 coding DNA: TGTGCCAGCAGCGGTCGGACTCCACAAGAGACCCAGTACTTC. The chain has TRBV6-1 and TRBJ2-5; TRBD2 is a possible D gene (5 bases). Germline V gene lookup returns CDR1 MNHNS and CDR2 SASEGT. V lost 6 bases and J lost 2, with 13 bases in between. The CDR3 is 14 amino acids.

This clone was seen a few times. The chain's CDR3 is CASSSGQETQYF. The DNA for the CDR3 is TGTGCCAGCAGTAGCGGACAAGAGACCCAGTACTTC. V gene TRBV6-1 combines with J gene TRBJ2-5; perhaps TRBD2 as D (5 bases). The CDR3 length is 12 residues. V lost 5 bases and J lost 2, with 6 bases in between. Per germline, CDR1 MNHNS and CDR2 SASEGT.

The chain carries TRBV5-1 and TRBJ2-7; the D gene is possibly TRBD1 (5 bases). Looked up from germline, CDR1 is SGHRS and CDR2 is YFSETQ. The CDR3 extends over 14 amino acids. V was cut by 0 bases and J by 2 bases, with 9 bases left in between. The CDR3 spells CASSLDQGPYEQYF. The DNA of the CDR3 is TGCGCCAGCAGCTTGGATCAGGGTCCCTACGAGCAGTACTTC.

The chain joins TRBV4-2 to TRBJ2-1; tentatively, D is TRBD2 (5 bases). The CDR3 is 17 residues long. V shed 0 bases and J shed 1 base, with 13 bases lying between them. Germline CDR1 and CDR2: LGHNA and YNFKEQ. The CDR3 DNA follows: TGTGCCAGCAGCCAAGAAGGATCTCCGGGGTCCTACAATGAGCAGTTCTTC. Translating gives CASSQEGSPGSYNEQFF.

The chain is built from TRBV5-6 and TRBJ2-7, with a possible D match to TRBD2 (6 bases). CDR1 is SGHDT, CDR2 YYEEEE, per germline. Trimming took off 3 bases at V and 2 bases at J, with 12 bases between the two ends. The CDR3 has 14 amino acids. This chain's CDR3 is CASSWRDGAYEQYF. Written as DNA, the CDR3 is TGTGCCAGCAGCTGGCGGGACGGTGCCTACGAGCAGTACTTC.

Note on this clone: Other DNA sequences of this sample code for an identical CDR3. The DNA for the CDR3 is TGTGCCAGCAGCGTAGGGGGGGGCCAGCCCCAGCATTTT. Encoded protein: CASSVGGGQPQHF. V and J are TRBV9 and TRBJ1-5; D is possibly TRBD1 (6 bases). V shed 0 bases and J shed 7 bases, with 8 bases lying between them. In germline, CDR1 is SGDLS, CDR2 YYNGEE. The CDR3 is made up of 13 amino acids.

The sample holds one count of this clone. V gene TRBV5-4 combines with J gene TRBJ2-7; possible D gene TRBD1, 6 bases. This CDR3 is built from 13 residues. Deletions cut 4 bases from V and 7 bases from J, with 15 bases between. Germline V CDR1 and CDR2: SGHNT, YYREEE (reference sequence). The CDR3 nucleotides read TGTGCCAGCAGCCCTGGACAGCTCGGGGAGCAGTACGTC. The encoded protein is CASSPGQLGEQYV.

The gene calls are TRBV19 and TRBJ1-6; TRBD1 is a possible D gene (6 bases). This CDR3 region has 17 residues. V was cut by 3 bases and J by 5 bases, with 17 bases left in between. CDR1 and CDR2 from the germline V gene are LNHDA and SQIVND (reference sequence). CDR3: CASSMAWEQGDNSPLHF. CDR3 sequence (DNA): TGTGCCAGTAGTATGGCATGGGAACAGGGTGATAATTCACCCCTCCACTTT. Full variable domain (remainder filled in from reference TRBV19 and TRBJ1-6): DGGITQSPKYLFRKEGQNVTLSCEQNLNHDAMYWYRQDPGQGLRLIYYSQIVNDFQKGDIAEGYSVSREKKESFPLTVTSAQKNPTAFYLCASSMAWEQGDNSPLHFGNGTRLTVT.

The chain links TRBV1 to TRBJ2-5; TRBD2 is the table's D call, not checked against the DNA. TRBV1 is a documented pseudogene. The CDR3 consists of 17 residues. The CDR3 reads CTSSLSWTSEYQETQYF. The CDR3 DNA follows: TGCACCAGCAGCCTGTCCTGGACTAGCGAGTACCAAGAGACCCAGTACTTC.

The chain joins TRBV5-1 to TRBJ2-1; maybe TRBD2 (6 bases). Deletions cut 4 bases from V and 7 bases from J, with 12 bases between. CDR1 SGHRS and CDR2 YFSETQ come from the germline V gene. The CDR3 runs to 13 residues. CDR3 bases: TGCGCCAGCAGCGTGGGGACTTGGAATGAGCAGTTCTTC. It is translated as CASSVGTWNEQFF.

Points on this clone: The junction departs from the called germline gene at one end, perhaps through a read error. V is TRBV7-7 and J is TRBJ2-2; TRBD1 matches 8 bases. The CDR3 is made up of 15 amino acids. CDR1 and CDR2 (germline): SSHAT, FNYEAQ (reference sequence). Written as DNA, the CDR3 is TGTGCTAGCAGCTCGACAGGGGCGAACACCGGGGAGCTGTTTTTT. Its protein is CASSSTGANTGELFF.

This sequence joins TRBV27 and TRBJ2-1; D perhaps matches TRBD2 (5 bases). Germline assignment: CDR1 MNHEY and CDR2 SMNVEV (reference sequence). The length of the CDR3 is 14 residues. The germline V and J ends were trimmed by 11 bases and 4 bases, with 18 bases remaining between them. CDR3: CASKEELRYNEQFF. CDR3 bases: TGTGCCTCCAAGGAGGAGTTGAGGTACAATGAGCAGTTCTTC.

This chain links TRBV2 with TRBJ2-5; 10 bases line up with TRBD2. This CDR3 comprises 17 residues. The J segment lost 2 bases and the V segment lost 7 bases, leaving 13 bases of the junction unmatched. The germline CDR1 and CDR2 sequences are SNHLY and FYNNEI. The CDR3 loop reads CASNRGTLLAGQETQYF. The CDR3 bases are TGTGCCAGCAATCGGGGGACGTTACTAGCGGGGCAAGAGACCCAGTACTTC. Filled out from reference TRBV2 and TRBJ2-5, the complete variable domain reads EPEVTQTPSHQVTQMGQEVILRCVPISNHLYFYWYRQILGQKVEFLVSFYNNEISEKSEIFDDQFSVERPDGSNFTLKIRSTKLEDSAMYFCASNRGTLLAGQETQYFGPGTRLLVL.

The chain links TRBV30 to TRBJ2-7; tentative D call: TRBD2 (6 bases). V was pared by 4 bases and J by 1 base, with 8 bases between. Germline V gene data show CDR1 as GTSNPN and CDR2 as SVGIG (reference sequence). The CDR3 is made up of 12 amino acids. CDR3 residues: CAWMEGSYEQYF. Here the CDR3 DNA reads TGTGCCTGGATGGAGGGTTCCTACGAGCAGTACTTC.

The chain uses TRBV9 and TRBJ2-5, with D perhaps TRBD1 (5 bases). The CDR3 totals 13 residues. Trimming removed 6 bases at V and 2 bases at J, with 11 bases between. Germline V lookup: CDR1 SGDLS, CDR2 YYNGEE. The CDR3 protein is CASNPGQQETQYF. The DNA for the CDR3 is TGTGCCAGCAATCCAGGGCAACAAGAGACCCAGTACTTC.

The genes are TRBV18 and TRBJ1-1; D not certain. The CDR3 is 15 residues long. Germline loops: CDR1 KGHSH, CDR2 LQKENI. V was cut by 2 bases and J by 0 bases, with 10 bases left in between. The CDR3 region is CASSPILQVNTEAFF. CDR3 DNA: TGTGCCAGCTCACCAATATTGCAGGTGAACACTGAAGCTTTCTTT.